A selection of T cell receptor beta chains follows, all from one sample in a study of graft-versus-host responses after intestinal transplantation. Measured with immunoSEQ multiplex PCR; TCRdb has only the in-frame clones, and not every one. Of 6,800 or so clones in the sample, 25% to 40% are singletons; the top ten hold about 6.3%. The sequences come from alloreactive CD8+ T cells from a mixed lymphocyte reaction culture, collected before transplantation. These TCRs come from a human patient who was an organ donor for intestinal transplantation. CDR3s include the opening cysteine and the closing phenylalanine or tryptophan. The D gene is left open where the match is weak. A clone size is listed for some rows: how often the clone was seen (once, few, many), or a class if it is expanded.

J gene,clone size,D gene,CDR3 length,V gene,CDR3 DNA,CDR3 protein
TRBJ1-4,once,NA,15,TRBV6-5,TGTGCCAGCAGTTACTTAGACACTTGGGGTGAAAAACTGTTTTTT,CASSYLDTWGEKLFF
TRBJ2-3,few,NA,17,TRBV4-1,TGCGCCAGCAGCCAGGACTGGACTGGCCCTAGCACAGATACGCAGTATTTT,CASSQDWTGPSTDTQYF
TRBJ2-2,NA,NA,16,TRBV7-2,TGTGCCAGCAGCTTATTTATTTCATATAACACCGGGGAGCTGTTTTTT,CASSLFISYNTGELFF
TRBJ2-3,few,NA,16,TRBV9,TGTGCCAGCAGCGGAAACACGAAGGGGGGGCCCGATACGCAGTATTTT,CASSGNTKGGPDTQYF
TRBJ2-7,few,NA,14,TRBV5-4,TGTGCCAGCAGCCCAGGGGTGGGCGCCTACGAGCAGTACTTC,CASSPGVGAYEQYF
TRBJ1-2,NA,TRBD1,16,TRBV4-3,TGCGCCAGCAGGCCGGGACAGGGACCAGCTGGCTATGGCTACACCTTC,CASRPGQGPAGYGYTF
TRBJ2-7,NA,NA,14,TRBV29-1,TGCAGCGTTGAAGATGTAGAACAGAGTTACGAGCAGTACTTC,CSVEDVEQSYEQYF
TRBJ2-7,NA,NA,15,TRBV11-2,TGTGCCAGCAGCCCCAGATGGGGGGTGGGGAACGAGCAGTACTTC,CASSPRWGVGNEQYF
TRBJ2-3,NA,NA,20,TRBV4-3,TGCGCCAGCAGCCAATTACCTCCCGGGGGCCCGCCTTTTGGCGCAGATACGCAGTATTTT,CASSQLPPGGPPFGADTQYF
TRBJ2-7,few,TRBD1,14,TRBV7-2,TGTGCCAGCAGCCCCGGGACAGGGGGATGGGAGCAGTACTTC,CASSPGTGGWEQYF
TRBJ2-1,NA,NA,12,TRBV7-6,TGTGCCAGCAGCTTGGTATACAATGAGCAGTTCTTC,CASSLVYNEQFF
TRBJ2-7,few,NA,18,TRBV4-3,TGCGCCAGCAGCCAAGACTGGTGGGATTCCGAACAGGGCTACGAGCAGTACTTC,CASSQDWWDSEQGYEQYF
TRBJ2-3,few,NA,17,TRBV7-9,TGTGCCAGCAGCTTAGTACGTGCGGGATGGCTAGCCCATACGCAGTATTTT,CASSLVRAGWLAHTQYF
TRBJ2-7,NA,TRBD2,16,TRBV4-2,TGTGCCAGCAGCCAAGAGTCCTCCGGGACTAGATACGAGCAGTACTTC,CASSQESSGTRYEQYF
TRBJ2-7,few,TRBD2,15,TRBV4-1,TGCGCCAGCAGTCCCTATAGCGGGGCCTACTACGAGCAGTACTTC,CASSPYSGAYYEQYF
TRBJ2-7,NA,NA,14,TRBV5-6,TGTGCCAGAAGCTTGAAGGGTGGAGGCTACGAGCAGTACTTC,CARSLKGGGYEQYF
TRBJ1-1,NA,NA,15,TRBV10-1,TGCGCCAGCAGTGGATCCCCGGGAAGTAACACTGAAGCTTTCTTT,CASSGSPGSNTEAFF
TRBJ2-5,few,NA,16,TRBV4-1,TGCGCCAGCAGCCAGTGGGTCCCGGGTTTTCGGGAGACCCAGTACTTC,CASSQWVPGFRETQYF
TRBJ2-5,few,TRBD1,14,TRBV25-1,TGTGCCAGCAGTGATTGGGACAGTGAAGAGACCCAGTACTTC,CASSDWDSEETQYF
TRBJ2-1,NA,TRBD1,10,TRBV25-1,TGTGCCAGCAGGGTGACAGGGAGGTTCTTC,CASRVTGRFF
TRBJ2-1,NA,NA,15,TRBV7-9,TGTGCCAGCAGCTCCCGTGGACAGAGGATAAATGAGCAGTTCTTC,CASSSRGQRINEQFF
TRBJ1-2,NA,NA,15,TRBV6-6,TGTGCCAGCAGTTACTCGACTGGACAGTTCTATGGCTACACCTTC,CASSYSTGQFYGYTF
TRBJ1-5,few,NA,15,TRBV4-3,TGCGCCAGCAGCCAAGATCTCAGCACCTATCAGCCCCAGCATTTT,CASSQDLSTYQPQHF
TRBJ1-2,few,TRBD1,11,TRBV29-1,TGCAGCGTGGACAGGAACTATGGCTACACCTTC,CSVDRNYGYTF
TRBJ2-1,NA,TRBD2,15,TRBV7-9,TGTGCCAGCAGCTTATGGGGGGGTGGGAGCGGTGAGCAGTTCTTC,CASSLWGGGSGEQFF
TRBJ2-2,NA,NA,12,TRBV4-1,TGCGCCAGCAGCACAAACACCGGGGAGCTGTTTTTT,CASSTNTGELFF
TRBJ1-6,NA,NA,14,TRBV4-1,TGCGCCAGCAGCCAGGGACGGGGGTATTCACCCCTCCACTTT,CASSQGRGYSPLHF
TRBJ1-6,medium-sized,NA,13,TRBV6-4,TGTGCCAGCAGTCCCCCTCCTGATTCACCCCTCCACTTT,CASSPPPDSPLHF
TRBJ1-2,NA,TRBD1,14,TRBV10-2,TGCGCCAGCAGTCAGGGGGCTTCGAACTATGGCTACACCTTC,CASSQGASNYGYTF
TRBJ2-7,NA,TRBD2,14,TRBV19,TGTGCCAGGATCATTAGCGGGGGTCAGGACGAGCAGTACTTC,CARIISGGQDEQYF
TRBJ2-1,few,TRBD2,18,TRBV7-8,TGTGCCAGCAGCGCCTCTAGCGGGGCCACCGCGTGGGAGGATGAGCAGTTCTTC,CASSASSGATAWEDEQFF
TRBJ1-5,NA,NA,17,TRBV5-6,TGTGCCAGCACCCTCTTCCGACAGGATTATAGCAATCAGCCCCAGCATTTT,CASTLFRQDYSNQPQHF
TRBJ2-1,NA,NA,15,TRBV30,TGTGCCTGGAGGGATGACGGGCAAGAAACCCGGGGGCAGTTCTTC,CAWRDDGQETRGQFF
TRBJ1-4,NA,NA,15,TRBV13,TGTGCCAGCAGCTTCTTGGCAGGAACTAATGAAAAACTGTTTTTT,CASSFLAGTNEKLFF
TRBJ2-7,medium-sized,NA,14,TRBV4-1,TGCGCCAGCAGCCAAGGGGGAAGAATCTACGAGCAGTACTTC,CASSQGGRIYEQYF
TRBJ1-2,NA,NA,14,TRBV6-9,TGTGCCAGCAGTCCTTGGGACACGGGCTATGGCTACACCTTC,CASSPWDTGYGYTF
TRBJ1-4,few,TRBD1,13,TRBV4-1,TGCGCCAAACCGGGACAGGGGGCGCGGAAACTGTTTTTT,CAKPGQGARKLFF
TRBJ2-2,NA,TRBD1,14,TRBV6-1,TGTGCCACCCCGGACAGGGCGAACACCGGGGAGCTGTTTTTT,CATPDRANTGELFF
TRBJ2-3,NA,TRBD1,15,TRBV9,TGTGCCAGCAGCGTAGGGACAGGAGGTGGAGATACGCAGTATTTT,CASSVGTGGGDTQYF
TRBJ2-5,NA,TRBD2,18,TRBV5-4,TGCGCCAGCAGCCAAGGGTCCGGGGGGGGCCGGTTAGGAGAGACCCAGTACTTC,CASSQGSGGGRLGETQYF
TRBJ2-7,few,TRBD1,15,TRBV4-1,TGTGCCAGCAGCCGGGGACGACAGGGCCCCTACGAGCAGTACTTC,CASSRGRQGPYEQYF
TRBJ2-5,few,TRBD1,18,TRBV5-5,TGTGCCAGCAGCTTGACCCGCCTATCGACAGGGAATGTTGAGACCCAGTACTTC,CASSLTRLSTGNVETQYF
TRBJ1-3,few,NA,14,TRBV6-5,TGTGCCAGCAGTTACACAGGCGCTGGAAACACCATATATTTT,CASSYTGAGNTIYF
TRBJ2-7,NA,TRBD1,14,TRBV4-2,TGTGCCAGCAGCGCGGACAGGGTGATGTACGAGCAGTACTTC,CASSADRVMYEQYF
TRBJ1-2,NA,TRBD1,17,TRBV4-1,TGCGCCAGCAGCCAAGAACCCCGAGGGACAGGTGGAAGTGGCTACACCTTC,CASSQEPRGTGGSGYTF
TRBJ1-2,NA,NA,15,TRBV6-1,TGTGCCAGCAGCCCTGGACAGAATGTTTTTTATGGCTACACCTTC,CASSPGQNVFYGYTF
TRBJ2-7,NA,NA,11,TRBV20-1,TGCAGTGGTCTGTGCCGGGACGAGCAGTACTTC,CSGLCRDEQYF
TRBJ2-1,NA,NA,14,TRBV7-7,TGTGCTTCCTCCTTCGGGGGAGGCGGAGATGAGCAGTTCTTC,CASSFGGGGDEQFF
TRBJ2-5,NA,NA,16,TRBV5-5,TGTGCCAGCAGCTTGGAGGCGGGACACGTGGAGGAGACCCAGTACTTC,CASSLEAGHVEETQYF
TRBJ1-5,few,NA,13,TRBV6-1,TGTGCCAGCAGTATACAGGGAAATCAGCCCCAGCATTTT,CASSIQGNQPQHF
TRBJ1-2,NA,NA,14,TRBV5-6,TGTGCCAGCAGCCCCCGGCCCCTGAGGTATGGCTACACCTTC,CASSPRPLRYGYTF
TRBJ2-1,few,NA,13,TRBV15,TGTGCCACCAGCGGGGACGGTTACAATGAGCAGTTCTTC,CATSGDGYNEQFF
TRBJ2-2,NA,NA,16,TRBV10-3,TGTGCCATCAGTCAAGGGGGACTTATATTCACCGGGGAGCTGTTTTTT,CAISQGGLIFTGELFF
TRBJ2-1,NA,NA,16,TRBV11-2,TGTGCCAGCAGCTCCCCAACTAGGGGCTCCTACAATGAGCAGTTCTTC,CASSSPTRGSYNEQFF
TRBJ2-5,few,NA,15,TRBV7-2,TGTGCCAGCAGCTTAGTTAGGACAGAACAAGAGACCCAGTACTTC,CASSLVRTEQETQYF
TRBJ2-7,NA,TRBD2,15,TRBV7-9,TGTGCCAGCAGCTTAGAGCCTAGCGGGGGATACGAGCAGTACTTC,CASSLEPSGGYEQYF
TRBJ1-5,NA,NA,13,TRBV11-2,TGTGCCAGCAGCTTAGCCGTGGGCCAGCCCCAGCATTTT,CASSLAVGQPQHF
TRBJ1-5,NA,NA,17,TRBV19,TGTGCCAGTAGTATATTAGGAGGAGATTATAGCAATCAGCCCCAGCATTTT,CASSILGGDYSNQPQHF
TRBJ1-3,NA,NA,16,TRBV12-5,TGTGCTAGTGGTCCACCATCCAGGGGTTCTGGAAACACCATATATTTT,CASGPPSRGSGNTIYF